This TCR beta chain was retrieved from a study of cytomegalovirus exposure and HLA in healthy donors. The PCR contained 60 Vbeta and 13 Jbeta primers. Data came from immunoSEQ multiplex PCR; TCRdb stores just in-frame clones and leaves some out. The table lists 150,000 to 200,000 clones, over 65% of them singletons, with more than 3% in the top ten. V lost 3 bases and J lost 1, with 16 bases in between. The length of the CDR3 is 16 residues. From germline, CDR1 is LNHNV and CDR2 YYDKDF (reference sequence). The sequencing sample was made of PBMCs. V gene TRBV15 combines with J gene TRBJ2-7, with TRBD2 as a possible D gene (5 bases). This TCR was sampled from a middle-aged man in good health and CMV-seropositive. The CDR3 coding sequence is TGTGCCACCAGCAGGCCCGGAGGTGGCCGATCCTACGAGCAGTACTTC. Translation: CATSRPGGGRSYEQYF.